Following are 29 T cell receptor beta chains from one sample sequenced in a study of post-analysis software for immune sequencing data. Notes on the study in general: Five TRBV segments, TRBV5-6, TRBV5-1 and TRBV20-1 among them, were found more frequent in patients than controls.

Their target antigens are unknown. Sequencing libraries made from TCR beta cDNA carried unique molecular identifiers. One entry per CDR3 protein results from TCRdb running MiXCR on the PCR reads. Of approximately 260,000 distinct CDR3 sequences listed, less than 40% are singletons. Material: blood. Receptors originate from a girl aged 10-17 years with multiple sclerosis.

This CDR3 is CASSQEPHGDEKLFF. The CDR3 DNA reads TGCGCCAGCAGCCAAGAGCCGCACGGGGATGAAAAACTGTTTTTT. The chain recombines TRBV4-1 with TRBJ1-4, with D unresolved. The germline CDR1 and CDR2 sequences are MGHRA and YSYEKL. The V end was cut by 0 bases, the J end by 6 bases, with 11 bases between. The CDR3 runs to 15 residues.

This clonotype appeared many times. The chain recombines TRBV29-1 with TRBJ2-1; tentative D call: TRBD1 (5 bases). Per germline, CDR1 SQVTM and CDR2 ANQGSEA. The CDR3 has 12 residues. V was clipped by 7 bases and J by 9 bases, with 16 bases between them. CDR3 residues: CSAAREMIEQFF. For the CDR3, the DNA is TGCAGCGCCGCCAGGGAAATGATTGAGCAGTTCTTC.

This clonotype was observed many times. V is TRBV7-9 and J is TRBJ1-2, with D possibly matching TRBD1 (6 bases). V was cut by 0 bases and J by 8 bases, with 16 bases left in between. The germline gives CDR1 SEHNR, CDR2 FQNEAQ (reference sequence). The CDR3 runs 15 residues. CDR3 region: CASSLANRAVEGYTF. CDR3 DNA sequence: TGTGCCAGCAGCTTAGCCAACAGGGCCGTTGAGGGCTACACCTTC.

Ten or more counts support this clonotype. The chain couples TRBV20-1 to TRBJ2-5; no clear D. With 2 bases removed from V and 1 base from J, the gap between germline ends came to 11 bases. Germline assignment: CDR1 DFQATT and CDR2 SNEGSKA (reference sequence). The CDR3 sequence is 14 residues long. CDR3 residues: CSARSVIPQETQYF. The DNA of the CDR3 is TGCAGTGCTAGATCCGTGATACCCCAAGAGACCCAGTACTTC.

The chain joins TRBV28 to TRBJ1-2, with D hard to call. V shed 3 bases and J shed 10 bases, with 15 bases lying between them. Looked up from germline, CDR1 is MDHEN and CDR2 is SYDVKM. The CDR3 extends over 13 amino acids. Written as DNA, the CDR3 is TGTGCCAGCAGTTTTTGGCGGGGAGCGCCCTACACCTTC. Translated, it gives CASSFWRGAPYTF.

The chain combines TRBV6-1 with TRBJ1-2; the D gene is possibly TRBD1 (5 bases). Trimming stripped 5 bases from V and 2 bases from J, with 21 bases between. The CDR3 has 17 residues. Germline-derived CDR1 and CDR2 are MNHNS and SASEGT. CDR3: CASSPTGWGGDNYGYTF. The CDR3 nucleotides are TGTGCCAGCAGTCCCACAGGTTGGGGCGGAGACAACTATGGCTACACCTTC.

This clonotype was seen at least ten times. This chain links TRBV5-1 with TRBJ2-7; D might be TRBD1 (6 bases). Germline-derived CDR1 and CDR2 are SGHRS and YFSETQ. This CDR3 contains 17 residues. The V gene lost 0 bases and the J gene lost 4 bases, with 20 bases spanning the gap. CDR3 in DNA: TGCGCCAGCAGCTTGGGCCCCGGACAGCGATGGGGGTACGAGCAGTACTTC. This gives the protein CASSLGPGQRWGYEQYF.

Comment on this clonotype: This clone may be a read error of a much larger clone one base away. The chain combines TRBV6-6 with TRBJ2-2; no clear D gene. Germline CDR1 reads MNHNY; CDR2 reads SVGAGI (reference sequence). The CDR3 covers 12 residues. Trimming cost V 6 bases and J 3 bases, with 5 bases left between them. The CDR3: CASRVDTGELFF. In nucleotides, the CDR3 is TGTGCCAGCAGAGTGGACACCGGGGAGCTGTTTTTT.

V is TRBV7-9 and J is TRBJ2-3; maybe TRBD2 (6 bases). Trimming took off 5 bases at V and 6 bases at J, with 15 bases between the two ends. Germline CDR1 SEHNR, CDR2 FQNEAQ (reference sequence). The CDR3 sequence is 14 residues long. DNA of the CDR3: TGTGCCAGCAGCAACCTACCCGGAGGGGATACGCAGTATTTT. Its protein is CASSNLPGGDTQYF.

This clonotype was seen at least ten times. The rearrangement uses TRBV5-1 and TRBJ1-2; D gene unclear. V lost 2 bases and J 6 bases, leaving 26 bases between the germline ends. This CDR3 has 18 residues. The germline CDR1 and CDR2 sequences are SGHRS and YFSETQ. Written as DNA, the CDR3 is TGCGCCAGCAGCTTTTTTAGCAGGACCTTGGCTGAGTGGCATGGCTACACCTTC. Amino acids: CASSFFSRTLAEWHGYTF.

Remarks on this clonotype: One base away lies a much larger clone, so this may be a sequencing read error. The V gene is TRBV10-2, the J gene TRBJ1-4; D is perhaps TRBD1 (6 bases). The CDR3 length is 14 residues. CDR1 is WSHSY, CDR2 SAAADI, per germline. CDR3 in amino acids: CASSVEGGREKRFF. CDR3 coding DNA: TGCGCCAGCAGTGTTGAGGGGGGAAGGGAAAAACGGTTTTTT.

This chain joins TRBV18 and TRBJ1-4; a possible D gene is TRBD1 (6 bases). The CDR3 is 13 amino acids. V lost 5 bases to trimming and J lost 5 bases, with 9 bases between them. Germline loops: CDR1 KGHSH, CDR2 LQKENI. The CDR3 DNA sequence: TGTGCCAGCTCATTCGGACAGAATGAAAAACTGTTTTTT. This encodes CASSFGQNEKLFF.

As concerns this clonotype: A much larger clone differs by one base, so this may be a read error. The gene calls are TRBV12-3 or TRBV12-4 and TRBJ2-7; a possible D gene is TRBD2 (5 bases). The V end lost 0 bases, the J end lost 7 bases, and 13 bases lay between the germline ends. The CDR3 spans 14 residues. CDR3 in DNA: TGTGCCAGCAGTTTAGCGGGAGTTAATAATGAGCAGTACTTC. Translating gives CASSLAGVNNEQYF.

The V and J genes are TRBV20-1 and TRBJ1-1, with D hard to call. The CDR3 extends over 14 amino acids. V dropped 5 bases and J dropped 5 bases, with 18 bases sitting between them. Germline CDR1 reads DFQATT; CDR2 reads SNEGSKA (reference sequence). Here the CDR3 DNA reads TGCAGTGCTTGGCCGGCCCCGGGTTTAACTGAAGCTTTCTTT. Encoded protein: CSAWPAPGLTEAFF.

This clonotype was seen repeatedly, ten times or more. The CDR3 spells CASSQSGQGNFVYQETQYF. DNA of the CDR3: TGTGCCAGCAGCCAATCGGGACAGGGGAACTTTGTGTACCAAGAGACCCAGTACTTC. The rearrangement joins TRBV7-7 to TRBJ2-5, with TRBD1 identical over 10 bases. CDR1 is SSHAT and CDR2 is FNYEAQ in the germline V gene (reference sequence). There are 19 residues in the CDR3. Trimming took 5 bases from V and 0 from J; bases not matched to a gene: 15.

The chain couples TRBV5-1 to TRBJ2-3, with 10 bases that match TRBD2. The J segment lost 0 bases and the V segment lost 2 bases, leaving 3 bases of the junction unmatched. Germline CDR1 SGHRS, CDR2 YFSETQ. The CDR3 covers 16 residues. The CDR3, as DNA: TGCGCCAGCAGCTTAGTGACTAGCGGGAGCACAGATACGCAGTATTTT. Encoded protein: CASSLVTSGSTDTQYF.

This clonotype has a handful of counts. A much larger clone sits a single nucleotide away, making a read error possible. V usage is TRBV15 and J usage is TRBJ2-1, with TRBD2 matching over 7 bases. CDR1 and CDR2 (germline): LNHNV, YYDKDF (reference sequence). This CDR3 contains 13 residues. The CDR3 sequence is CVTQGLVENEQFF. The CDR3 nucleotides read TGTGTCACCCAAGGACTAGTCGAGAATGAGCAGTTCTTC.

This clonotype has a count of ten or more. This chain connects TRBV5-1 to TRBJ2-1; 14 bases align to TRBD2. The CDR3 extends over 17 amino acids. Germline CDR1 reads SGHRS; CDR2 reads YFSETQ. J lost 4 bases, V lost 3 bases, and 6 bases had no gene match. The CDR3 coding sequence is TGCGCCAGCAGCTCCGGGACTAGCGGGAGAAATTACAATGAGCAGTTCTTC. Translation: CASSSGTSGRNYNEQFF.

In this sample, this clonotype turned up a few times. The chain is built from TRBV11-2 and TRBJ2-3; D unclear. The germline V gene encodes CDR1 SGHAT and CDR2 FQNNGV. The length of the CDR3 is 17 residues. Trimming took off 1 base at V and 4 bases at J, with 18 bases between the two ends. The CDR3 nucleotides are TGTGCCAGCAGCTTAGGCTCCCGTAGTTATGGGGCAGATACGCAGTATTTT. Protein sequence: CASSLGSRSYGADTQYF.

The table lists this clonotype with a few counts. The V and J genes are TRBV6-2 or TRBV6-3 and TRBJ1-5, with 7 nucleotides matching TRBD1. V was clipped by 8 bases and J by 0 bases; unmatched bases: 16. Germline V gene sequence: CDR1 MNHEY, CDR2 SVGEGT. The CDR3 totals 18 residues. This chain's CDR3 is CASGGLTGTTYSNQPQHF. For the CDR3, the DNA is TGTGCCAGCGGAGGTCTGACAGGGACGACTTATAGCAATCAGCCCCAGCATTTT.

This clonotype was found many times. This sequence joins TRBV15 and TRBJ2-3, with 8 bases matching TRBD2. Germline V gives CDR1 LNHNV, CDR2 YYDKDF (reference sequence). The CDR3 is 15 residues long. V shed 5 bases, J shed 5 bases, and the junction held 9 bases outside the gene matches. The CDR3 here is CATSVSSGLEDTQYF. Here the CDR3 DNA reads TGTGCCACCAGCGTCTCTAGCGGGCTTGAAGATACGCAGTATTTT.

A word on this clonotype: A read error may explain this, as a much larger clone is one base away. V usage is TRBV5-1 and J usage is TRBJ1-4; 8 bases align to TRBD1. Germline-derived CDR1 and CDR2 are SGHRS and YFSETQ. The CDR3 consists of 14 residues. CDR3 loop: CASSFRGPEEKRFF. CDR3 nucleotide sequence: TGCGCCAGCAGCTTCAGGGGGCCGGAAGAAAAACGGTTTTTT.

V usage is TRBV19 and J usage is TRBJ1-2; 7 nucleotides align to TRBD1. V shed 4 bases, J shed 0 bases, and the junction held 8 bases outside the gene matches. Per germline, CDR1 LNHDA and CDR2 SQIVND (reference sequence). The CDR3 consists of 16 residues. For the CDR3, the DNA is TGTGCCAGTAGTACTTCGGACAGGAGTCCTAACTATGGCTACACCTTC. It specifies CASSTSDRSPNYGYTF.

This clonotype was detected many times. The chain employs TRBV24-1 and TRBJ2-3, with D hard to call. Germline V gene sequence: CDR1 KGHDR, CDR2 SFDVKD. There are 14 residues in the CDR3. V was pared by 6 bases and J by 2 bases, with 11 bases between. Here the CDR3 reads CATSNTGITDTQYF. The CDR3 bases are TGTGCCACCAGTAATACTGGGATCACAGATACGCAGTATTTT.

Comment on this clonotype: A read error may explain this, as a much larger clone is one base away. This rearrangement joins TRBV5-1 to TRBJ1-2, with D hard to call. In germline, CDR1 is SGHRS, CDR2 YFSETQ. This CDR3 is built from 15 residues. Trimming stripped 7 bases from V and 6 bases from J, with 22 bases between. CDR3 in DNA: TGCGCCAGCGGCCCGGGCGTGAGAGGGAGCGATGGCTACACCTTC. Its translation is CASGPGVRGSDGYTF.

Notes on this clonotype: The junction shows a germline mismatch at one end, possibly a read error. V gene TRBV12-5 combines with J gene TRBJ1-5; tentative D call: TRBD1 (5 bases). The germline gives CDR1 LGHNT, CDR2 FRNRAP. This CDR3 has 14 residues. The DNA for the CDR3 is TGTGCTAGTGCCCTGGGGGGAGGCAATCAGCCCCGGCATTTT. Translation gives CASALGGGNQPRHF.

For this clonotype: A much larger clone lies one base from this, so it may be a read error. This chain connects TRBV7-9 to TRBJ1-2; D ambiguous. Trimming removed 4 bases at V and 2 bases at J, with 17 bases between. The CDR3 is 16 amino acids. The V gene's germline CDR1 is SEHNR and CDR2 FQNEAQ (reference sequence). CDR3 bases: TGTGCCAGCAGCTCATCGAGACACAACTGGAACTATGGCTACACCTTC. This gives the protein CASSSSRHNWNYGYTF.

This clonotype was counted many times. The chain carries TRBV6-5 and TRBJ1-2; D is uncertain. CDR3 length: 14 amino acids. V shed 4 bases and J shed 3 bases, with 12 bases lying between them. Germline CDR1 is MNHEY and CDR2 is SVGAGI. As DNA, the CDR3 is TGTGCCAGCAGTTTTCAGGAGGGATACTATGGCTACACCTTC. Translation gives CASSFQEGYYGYTF.

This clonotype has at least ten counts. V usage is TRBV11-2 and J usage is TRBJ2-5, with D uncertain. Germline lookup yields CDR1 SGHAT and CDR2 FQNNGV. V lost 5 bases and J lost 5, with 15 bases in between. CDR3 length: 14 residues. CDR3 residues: CASSAATVGETQYF. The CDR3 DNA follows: TGTGCCAGCAGCGCAGCAACGGTGGGGGAGACCCAGTACTTC.